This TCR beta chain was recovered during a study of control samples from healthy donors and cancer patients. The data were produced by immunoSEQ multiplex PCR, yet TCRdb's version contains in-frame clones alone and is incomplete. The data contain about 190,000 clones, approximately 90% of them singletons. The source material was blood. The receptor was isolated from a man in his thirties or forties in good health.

The CDR3 protein is CASSRDGNTGELFF. CDR3 DNA sequence: TGCGCCAGCAGCCGGGACGGAAACACCGGGGAGCTGTTTTTT. The rearrangement uses TRBV5-1 and TRBJ2-2, with D perhaps being TRBD1 or TRBD2 (5 bases each). The CDR3 consists of 14 residues. The V end lost 4 bases, the J end lost 2 bases, and 9 bases lay between the germline ends. CDR1 is SGHRS and CDR2 is YFSETQ in the germline V gene.